The rows below give T cell receptor beta chains drawn from one sample of a study of blood T cell repertoires in COVID-19. The assay was immunoSEQ multiplex PCR, and TCRdb's table has in-frame clones only and misses some. Of a few hundred thousand clones in the sample, over 75% were seen once. The sample comprised peripheral blood. These receptors were obtained from a man under 40 who had recovered from COVID-19. The CDR3 runs from the conserved cysteine through the conserved F or W. Clone size is not always given. Where it is, it says once, few, many or a class for expanded clones.

clone size: NA; V gene: TRBV5-1; CDR3 protein: CASSLTPSGGIQETQYF
clone size: NA; V gene: TRBV3-1/TRBV3-2; CDR3 protein: CASSQGQGAGEKLFF
clone size: NA; V gene: TRBV7-9; CDR3 protein: CASSPPGTGELFF
clone size: NA; V gene: TRBV29-1; CDR3 protein: CSVAGVIYNEQFF
clone size: NA; V gene: TRBV3-1/TRBV3-2; CDR3 protein: CASSQTVGGAEETQYF
clone size: NA; V gene: TRBV25-1; CDR3 protein: CASTGTGHYEQYF
clone size: few; V gene: TRBV19; CDR3 protein: CASTAGGAVETQYF
clone size: NA; V gene: TRBV9; CDR3 protein: CASSEDGDSGNTIYF
clone size: NA; V gene: TRBV29-1; CDR3 protein: CSVEGGGGETQYF
clone size: NA; V gene: TRBV5-6; CDR3 protein: CASTPTGSGYGYTF
clone size: NA; V gene: TRBV24-1; CDR3 protein: CATSGQNEKLFF
clone size: NA; V gene: TRBV5-1; CDR3 protein: CASSLGDSADGYTF